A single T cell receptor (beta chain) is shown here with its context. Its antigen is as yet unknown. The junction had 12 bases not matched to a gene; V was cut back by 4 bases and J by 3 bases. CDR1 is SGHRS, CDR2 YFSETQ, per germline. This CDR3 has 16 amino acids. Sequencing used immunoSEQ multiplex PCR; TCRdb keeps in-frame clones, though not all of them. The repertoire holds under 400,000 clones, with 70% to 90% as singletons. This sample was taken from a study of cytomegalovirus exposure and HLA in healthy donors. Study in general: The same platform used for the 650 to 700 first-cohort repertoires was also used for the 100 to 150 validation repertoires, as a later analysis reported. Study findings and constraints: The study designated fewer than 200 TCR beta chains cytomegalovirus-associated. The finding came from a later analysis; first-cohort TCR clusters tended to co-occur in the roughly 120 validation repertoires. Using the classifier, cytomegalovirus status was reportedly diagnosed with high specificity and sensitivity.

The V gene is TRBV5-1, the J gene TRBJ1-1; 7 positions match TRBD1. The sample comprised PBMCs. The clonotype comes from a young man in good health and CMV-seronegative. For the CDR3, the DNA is TGCGCCAGCAGCCTTGGGACAGAAAGAGGGTACACTGAAGCTTTCTTT. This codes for CASSLGTERGYTEAFF.